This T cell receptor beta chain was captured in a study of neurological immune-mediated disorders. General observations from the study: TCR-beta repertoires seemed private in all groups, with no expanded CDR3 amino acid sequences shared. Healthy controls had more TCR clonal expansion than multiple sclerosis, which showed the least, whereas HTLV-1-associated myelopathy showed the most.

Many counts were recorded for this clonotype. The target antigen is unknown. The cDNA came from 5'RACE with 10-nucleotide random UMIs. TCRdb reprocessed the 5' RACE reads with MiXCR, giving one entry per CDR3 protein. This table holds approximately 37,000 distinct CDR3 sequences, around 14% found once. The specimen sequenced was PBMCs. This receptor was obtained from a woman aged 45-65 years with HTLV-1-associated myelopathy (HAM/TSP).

The CDR3 here is CASSYDPNTGELFF. The DNA of the CDR3 is TGTGCCAGCAGTTACGATCCGAACACCGGGGAGCTGTTTTTT. J is TRBJ2-2 and V is TRBV6-2 or TRBV6-3; D not certain. The CDR3 is 14 amino acids. In germline, CDR1 is MNHEY, CDR2 SVGEGT. Trimming cost V 2 bases and J 0 bases, with 4 bases left between them.